The next 29 T cell receptor beta chains were all read from a single sample in a study of shared clonotypes between healthy human individuals. TCRdb's table, derived via immunoSEQ multiplex PCR, lists solely in-frame clones and lacks some. The data hold about 2.4 million clones, with roughly 93% observed a single time. Sequences were obtained from naive CD4+ T cells from PBMCs. Subset indicated: CD45RA+ positively selected. Source of these receptors: a man aged 18-30 years in good health. Some clones in this sample may be carry-over from other donors' samples.

CDR3 amino acids: CASSPPMRTEAFF. CDR3 coding DNA: TGTGCCAGCTCACCACCAATGAGAACTGAAGCTTTCTTT. The genes are TRBV18 and TRBJ1-1; the D is unclear. Deletions cut 0 bases from V and 5 bases from J, with 7 bases between. The CDR3 totals 13 residues. CDR1 is KGHSH, CDR2 LQKENI, per germline.

This clone showed up just once. V usage is TRBV14 and J usage is TRBJ2-1; D remains ambiguous. Germline assignment: CDR1 SGHDN and CDR2 FVKESK. CDR3 size: 12 residues. The V end was cut by 4 bases, the J end by 10 bases, with 11 bases between. CDR3 DNA sequence: TGTGCCAGCAGCCCAGGCCTGGGGGAGCAGTTCTTC. Its protein is CASSPGLGEQFF.

This rearrangement joins TRBV6-5 to TRBJ2-5; D is uncertain. Judging by the DNA end, TRBJ2-7 fits better; the J call may be wrong. Germline V gene sequence: CDR1 MNHEY, CDR2 SVGAGI. This CDR3 contains 15 residues. CDR3 bases: TGTGCCAGCAGTTACAACCCAAAGGGCTCCTACGAGCAGTACTTC. Its protein product is CASSYNPKGSYEQYF.

A single count supports this clone. The V and J genes are TRBV7-3 and TRBJ2-7; unclear D gene. The CDR3 is 13 amino acids. CDR1 and CDR2 from the germline V gene are SGHTA and FQGTGA. The ends were cut back, 2 bases at V and 5 bases at J, with 10 bases in the middle. CDR3 nucleotides: TGTGCCAGCAGCTTAGGCCTAGGGAACGAGCAGTACTTC. It codes for CASSLGLGNEQYF.

The chain employs TRBV6-5 and TRBJ2-2; the D call may be TRBD1 or TRBD2 (5 bases each). The V gene's germline CDR1 is MNHEY and CDR2 SVGAGI. The CDR3 has 13 amino acids. V was trimmed by 10 bases and J by 6 bases, leaving 15 bases between them. The CDR3 DNA reads TGTGCCATCAAAGGGGAGTCCGCCGGGGAGCTGTTTTTT. It is translated as CAIKGESAGELFF.

The rearrangement uses TRBV7-9 and TRBJ2-5; D is perhaps TRBD1 or TRBD2 (5 bases each). The CDR3 has 15 amino acids. Germline lookup yields CDR1 SEHNR and CDR2 FQNEAQ (reference sequence). The V gene lost 4 bases and the J gene lost 5 bases, with 17 bases spanning the gap. The CDR3 here is CASSSGRVESETQYF. CDR3 coding DNA: TGTGCCAGCAGCTCGGGACGGGTGGAATCGGAGACCCAGTACTTC.

CDR3 protein: CASSLRWSSGNTIYF. The CDR3 region has the DNA TGTGCCAGCAGCTTGCGGTGGAGCTCTGGAAACACCATATATTTT. The rearrangement joins TRBV5-8 to TRBJ1-3; D is ambiguous. CDR1 and CDR2 (germline): SGHTS, YDEGEE. V dropped 1 base and J dropped 0 bases, with 8 bases sitting between them. The CDR3 has 15 amino acids. The full variable domain, with the rest looked up from reference TRBV5-8 and TRBJ1-3, is EAGVTQSPTHLIKTRGQQATLRCSPISGHTSVYWYQQALGLGLQFLLWYDEGEERNRGNFPPRFSGRQFPNYSSELNVNALELEDSALYLCASSLRWSSGNTIYFGEGSWLTVV.

This chain joins TRBV19 and TRBJ1-2; TRBD1 might be the D (5 bases). The germline CDR1 and CDR2 sequences are LNHDA and SQIVND (reference sequence). The CDR3 is 13 residues long. Deletions cut 5 bases from V and 6 bases from J, with 13 bases between. CDR3 nucleotides: TGTGCCAGTAGTCCCGCGCGGACAAATGGCTACACCTTC. Protein: CASSPARTNGYTF.

V and J are TRBV11-2 and TRBJ2-5; D is undetermined. The DNA matches TRBJ2-7 better at its end, which makes the J call doubtful. Germline values: CDR1 SGHAT, CDR2 FQNNGV. The CDR3 is 12 residues long. CDR3 sequence (DNA): TGTGCCAGCAGCCCGGGCGGTTACGAGCAGTACTTC. Its translation is CASSPGGYEQYF.

V and J are TRBV6-6 and TRBJ1-1; tentative D call: TRBD1 (6 bases). Trimming removed 0 bases at V and 4 bases at J, with 12 bases between. CDR3 length: 15 amino acids. The germline gives CDR1 MNHNY, CDR2 SVGAGI (reference sequence). The CDR3 region has the DNA TGTGCCAGCAGTTACTCGATGGGGGGCGGCACTGAAGCTTTCTTT. This gives the protein CASSYSMGGGTEAFF.

This clone occurred once. V and J are TRBV19 and TRBJ2-1, with TRBD2 matching 9 bases. With V trimmed by 4 bases and J by 4 bases, 8 bases remained unmatched. The germline V gene has CDR1 LNHDA and CDR2 SQIVND (reference sequence). This CDR3 has 16 amino acids. CDR3 DNA sequence: TGTGCCAGTAGTACTAAGGGGGCGGGAGGGTACAATGAGCAGTTCTTC. It encodes CASSTKGAGGYNEQFF.

V gene TRBV6-5 combines with J gene TRBJ2-7; TRBD1 agrees at 10 bases. V lost 5 bases, J lost 5 bases, and 9 bases stayed unmatched. CDR1 MNHEY and CDR2 SVGAGI come from the germline V gene. The CDR3 is 15 residues long. As DNA, the CDR3 is TGTGCCAGCAGTGCCCCAAGGACAGGGGGAAACGAGCAGTACTTC. It encodes CASSAPRTGGNEQYF.

Concerning this clone: The same CDR3 can be traced to other DNA sequences in this sample. The chain employs TRBV19 and TRBJ1-4, with D tentatively TRBD1 (6 bases). Trimming pared 11 bases from V and 5 bases from J, leaving 12 bases between. The CDR3 sequence is 12 residues long. The germline V gene encodes CDR1 LNHDA and CDR2 SQIVND (reference sequence). DNA for the CDR3: TGTGCCTCTAGGAGGGGGAATGAAAAACTGTTTTTT. Encoded protein: CASRRGNEKLFF.

The V and J genes are TRBV4-3 and TRBJ2-7; TRBD1 matches 8 bases. The V gene end was trimmed by 4 bases and the J gene end by 4 bases; junction bases not matched to a gene: 12. From germline, CDR1 is LGHNA and CDR2 YSLEER. The CDR3 is 16 amino acids. In DNA, the CDR3 is TGCGCCAGCAGCCCCTCGGGCAGACAGGGGTTTTACGAGCAGTACTTC. It yields the protein CASSPSGRQGFYEQYF.

The chain employs TRBV18 and TRBJ1-5, with no clear D. Trimming took 6 bases from V and 2 from J, leaving 14 bases between them. Germline V gene lookup returns CDR1 KGHSH and CDR2 LQKENI. The CDR3 is 15 residues long. CDR3 bases: TGTGCCAGCTCCCCGGGAGGGCCGGGCAATCAGCCCCAGCATTTT. It translates to CASSPGGPGNQPQHF.

V gene TRBV29-1 combines with J gene TRBJ2-7; D is unclear. Germline V gene data show CDR1 as SQVTM and CDR2 as ANQGSEA. The germline V and J ends were trimmed by 4 bases and 5 bases, with 15 bases remaining between them. There are 13 residues in the CDR3. CDR3 in amino acids: CSVVNGPRDEQYF. In DNA form, the CDR3 reads TGCAGCGTTGTGAATGGTCCGCGCGACGAGCAGTACTTC.

The chain has TRBV5-1 and TRBJ2-5, with 10 bases fitting TRBD1. The CDR3 totals 15 residues. The J segment lost 3 bases and the V segment lost 5 bases, leaving 7 bases of the junction unmatched. Germline V CDR1 and CDR2: SGHRS, YFSETQ. This CDR3 is CASSETGGAEETQYF. CDR3 coding DNA: TGCGCCAGCAGTGAGACAGGGGGCGCGGAAGAGACCCAGTACTTC. Based on the CDR3 plus reference TRBV5-1 and TRBJ2-5, the full variable domain is KAGVTQTPRYLIKTRGQQVTLSCSPISGHRSVSWYQQTPGQGLQFLFEYFSETQRNKGNFPGRFSGRQFSNSRSEMNVSTLELGDSALYLCASSETGGAEETQYFGPGTRLLVL.

To note about this clone: Other DNA sequences of this sample code for an identical CDR3. The rearrangement links TRBV4-2 to TRBJ2-1; 10 bases fit TRBD2. Losses at the gene ends were 2 bases for V and 7 bases for J; bases not matched to a gene: 8. From germline, CDR1 is LGHNA and CDR2 YNFKEQ. This CDR3 contains 16 residues. The CDR3 region is CASSQLLAGVGNEQFF. The CDR3 DNA follows: TGTGCCAGCAGCCAACTCCTAGCGGGAGTAGGTAATGAGCAGTTCTTC.

About this clone: Other DNA sequences in the sample encode the same CDR3. CDR3 DNA: TGCAGCGAGAAGCAAGGGGCAGATACGCAGTATTTT. It encodes CSEKQGADTQYF. The V gene is TRBV29-1, the J gene TRBJ2-3; D perhaps matches TRBD1 (5 bases). The CDR3 spans 12 residues. V dropped 7 bases and J dropped 4 bases, with 12 bases sitting between them. CDR1 is SQVTM and CDR2 is ANQGSEA in the germline V gene.

The chain couples TRBV18 to TRBJ1-2; 8 nucleotides align to TRBD1. The V gene's germline CDR1 is KGHSH and CDR2 LQKENI. The V segment lost 0 bases and the J segment 9 bases; nucleotides outside the gene matches: 6. CDR3 length equals 14 residues. The CDR3 nucleotides are TGTGCCAGCTCACCACCGTCAGGGGGCTTGAGCTACACCTTC. Translated: CASSPPSGGLSYTF.

As concerns this clone: Distinct nucleotide sequences in the sample also encode this CDR3. The CDR3 coding sequence is TGTGCCAGCAGCTTAGGGACTGGAACAGATACGCAGTATTTT. This encodes CASSLGTGTDTQYF. This chain connects TRBV7-2 to TRBJ2-3, with a weak D call TRBD2 (5 bases). This CDR3 is 14 amino acids long. Germline CDR1 reads SGHTA; CDR2 reads FQGNSA. V lost 1 base and J 3 bases, leaving 8 bases between the germline ends.

This chain joins TRBV7-6 and TRBJ2-1; D possibly matches TRBD1 or TRBD2 (5 bases each). Per the germline V gene, CDR1 is SGHVS and CDR2 is FNYEAQ. The V gene lost 4 bases and the J gene lost 4 bases, with 14 bases spanning the gap. This CDR3 is built from 15 residues. The CDR3: CASSSGTLNYNEQFF. Here the CDR3 DNA reads TGTGCCAGCAGCTCCGGGACCTTGAATTACAATGAGCAGTTCTTC. The whole variable domain, filled in from reference TRBV7-6 and TRBJ2-1, reads GAGVSQSPRYKVTKRGQDVALRCDPISGHVSLYWYRQALGQGPEFLTYFNYEAQQDKSGLPNDRFSAERPEGSISTLTIQRTEQRDSAMYRCASSSGTLNYNEQFFGPGTRLTVL.

This sequence joins TRBV5-4 and TRBJ2-1, with 9 bases that match TRBD2. Germline assignment: CDR1 SGHNT and CDR2 YYREEE (reference sequence). Trimming removed 3 bases from V and 9 bases from J; junction bases left unmatched: 7. The CDR3 is 14 amino acids. The CDR3 protein is CASSSAGGPGEQFF. The CDR3, as DNA: TGTGCCAGCAGCTCGGCGGGAGGGCCTGGTGAGCAGTTCTTC.

This sequence joins TRBV15 and TRBJ2-2, with 10 bases that match TRBD2. V lost 1 base to trimming and J lost 2 bases; unmatched junction nucleotides: 7. The CDR3 spans 18 residues. The germline V gene encodes CDR1 LNHNV and CDR2 YYDKDF (reference sequence). CDR3 DNA sequence: TGTGCCACCAGCAGAGGACCGCGGACTAGCGGCAACACCGGGGAGCTGTTTTTT. It encodes CATSRGPRTSGNTGELFF.

The V and J genes are TRBV10-3 and TRBJ1-1; unclear D gene. V was shortened by 8 bases and J by 0 bases, with 16 bases between the two germline ends. The CDR3 is 15 residues long. Germline-derived CDR1 and CDR2 are ENHRY and SYGVKD. CDR3 amino acids: CAIVRQLGVNTEAFF. CDR3 in DNA: TGTGCCATCGTTCGCCAGTTGGGAGTGAACACTGAAGCTTTCTTT.

The V and J genes are TRBV4-2 and TRBJ1-1; possible D gene TRBD1, 5 bases. Germline V lookup: CDR1 LGHNA, CDR2 YNFKEQ. V was pared by 4 bases and J by 1 base, with 13 bases between. The CDR3 has 15 residues. For the CDR3, the DNA is TGTGCCAGCAGCCCGGTGGGGCGTAGGAACACTGAAGCTTTCTTT. Protein sequence: CASSPVGRRNTEAFF.

This clone has just one count. The J gene is TRBJ2-1, the V gene TRBV5-1; 8 nucleotides align to TRBD2. The CDR3 has 18 residues. Germline CDR1 is SGHRS and CDR2 is YFSETQ. Trimming at V came to 5 bases and at J to 5 bases, leaving 18 bases not matched to a gene. The CDR3: CASRSIAGPLTTDNEQFF. In DNA form, the CDR3 reads TGCGCCAGCAGGTCGATAGCGGGGCCCCTTACTACCGACAATGAGCAGTTCTTC.

The chain couples TRBV9 to TRBJ2-2, with a weak D call TRBD1 (5 bases). The CDR3 contains 16 residues. The V end lost 4 bases, the J end lost 5 bases, and 18 bases lay between the germline ends. CDR1 and CDR2 from the germline V gene are SGDLS and YYNGEE. CDR3 coding DNA: TGTGCCAGCAGCCCACGACAGCCACACCTGACCGGGGAGCTGTTTTTT. Its protein product is CASSPRQPHLTGELFF.

V usage is TRBV7-9 and J usage is TRBJ2-7, with D possibly being TRBD1 (6 bases). This CDR3 is 15 amino acids long. Per germline, CDR1 SEHNR and CDR2 FQNEAQ (reference sequence). V lost 7 bases and J lost 1, with 17 bases in between. The CDR3 loop reads CASTTGTRPSYEQYF. The DNA of the CDR3 is TGTGCCAGCACAACCGGGACAAGACCATCCTACGAGCAGTACTTC.